Sequencing of this T cell receptor (beta chain) was carried out in a study of shared clonotypes between healthy human individuals. Only in-frame clones appear in the TCRdb table, and some are missing; sequencing was by immunoSEQ multiplex PCR. Of more than 2 million clones detected, roughly 95% appear once; the ten largest clones hold 0.13%. Specimen: naive CD4+ T cells sorted from blood. Sample subset: CD45RA+ positively selected. The clonotype was recovered from a young man in good health.

The CDR3 protein is CASRSSGTGATGELFF. CDR3 coding DNA: TGTGCCAGCAGATCCTCCGGGACAGGGGCCACCGGGGAGCTGTTTTTT. This chain connects TRBV14 to TRBJ2-2; TRBD1 aligns across 10 bases. The CDR3 loop spans 16 amino acids. The junction had 8 bases not matched to a gene; V was cut back by 6 bases and J by 4 bases. Germline values: CDR1 SGHDN, CDR2 FVKESK.